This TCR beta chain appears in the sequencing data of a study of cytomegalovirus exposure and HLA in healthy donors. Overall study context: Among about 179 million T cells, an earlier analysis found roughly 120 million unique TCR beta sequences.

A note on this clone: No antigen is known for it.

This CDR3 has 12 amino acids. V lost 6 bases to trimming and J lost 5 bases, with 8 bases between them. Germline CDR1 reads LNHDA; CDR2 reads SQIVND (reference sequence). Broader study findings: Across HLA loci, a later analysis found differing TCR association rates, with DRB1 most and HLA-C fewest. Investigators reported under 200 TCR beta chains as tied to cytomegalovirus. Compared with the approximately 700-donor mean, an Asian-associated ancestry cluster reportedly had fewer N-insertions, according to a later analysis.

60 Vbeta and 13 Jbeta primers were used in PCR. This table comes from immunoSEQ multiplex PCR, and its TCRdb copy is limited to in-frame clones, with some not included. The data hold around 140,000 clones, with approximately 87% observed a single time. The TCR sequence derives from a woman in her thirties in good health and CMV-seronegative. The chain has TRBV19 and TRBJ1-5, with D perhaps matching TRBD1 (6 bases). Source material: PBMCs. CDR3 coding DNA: TGTGCCAGTAGGCCAGGGGATCAGCCCCAGCATTTT. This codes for CASRPGDQPQHF.